This T cell receptor (beta chain) comes out of a study of beta chain features in type 1 diabetes. Across the study: Across all samples, roughly 98,000,000 sorted cells were examined.

This clone was counted only a few times. Its cognate antigen is unknown. With V trimmed by 0 bases and J by 6 bases, 5 bases remained unmatched. The CDR3 extends over 15 amino acids. Germline V gene data show CDR1 as GTSNPN and CDR2 as SVGIG (reference sequence). All of the isolated RNA was reverse transcribed, so expressed TCRB transcripts were sequenced. TCRdb's copy holds only in-frame clones and misses some; the assay was immunoSEQ multiplex PCR. The table has 95,000 to 150,000 clones, 16% seen once. The study, taken as a whole, reports: Using cDNA template may skew counts toward highly expressing activated cells. All four CD4+ subsets from Type 1 diabetes patients carried moderately but significantly shorter TCRB CDR3s.

This sequence originates from a man younger than 40 with type 1 diabetes. The sample taken for sequencing was central memory CD4+ T cells from blood. The gene calls are TRBV30 and TRBJ2-2; 9 bases line up with TRBD1. DNA for the CDR3: TGTGCCTGGAGTGTACTACAGGGGGCCGCCGGGGAGCTGTTTTTT. Its protein is CAWSVLQGAAGELFF.